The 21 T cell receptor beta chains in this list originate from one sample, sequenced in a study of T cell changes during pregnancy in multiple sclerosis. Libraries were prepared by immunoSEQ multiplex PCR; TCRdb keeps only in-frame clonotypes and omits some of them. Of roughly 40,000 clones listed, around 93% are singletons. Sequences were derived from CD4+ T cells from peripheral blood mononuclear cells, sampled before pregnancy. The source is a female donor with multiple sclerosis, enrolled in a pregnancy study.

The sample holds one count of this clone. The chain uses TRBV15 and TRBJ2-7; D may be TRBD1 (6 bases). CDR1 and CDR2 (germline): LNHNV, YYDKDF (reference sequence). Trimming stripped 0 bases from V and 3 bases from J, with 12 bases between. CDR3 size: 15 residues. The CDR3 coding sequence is TGTGCCACCAGCAGAGATCCCGGACAGAGCTACGAGCAGTACTTC. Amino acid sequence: CATSRDPGQSYEQYF.

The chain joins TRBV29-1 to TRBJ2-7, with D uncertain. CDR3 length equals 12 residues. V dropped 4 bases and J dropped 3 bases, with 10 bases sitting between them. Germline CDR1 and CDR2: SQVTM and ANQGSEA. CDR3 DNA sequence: TGCAGCGTTGGTCCAGGTATCTACGAGCAGTACTTC. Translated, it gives CSVGPGIYEQYF.

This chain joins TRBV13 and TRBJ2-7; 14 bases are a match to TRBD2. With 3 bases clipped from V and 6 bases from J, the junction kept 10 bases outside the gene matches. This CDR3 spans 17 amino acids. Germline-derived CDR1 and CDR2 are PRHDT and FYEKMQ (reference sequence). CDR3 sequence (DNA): TGTGCCAGCAGCTTCCGCAGGACTAGCGGGGGGTACGGCGAGCAGTACTTC. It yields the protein CASSFRRTSGGYGEQYF.

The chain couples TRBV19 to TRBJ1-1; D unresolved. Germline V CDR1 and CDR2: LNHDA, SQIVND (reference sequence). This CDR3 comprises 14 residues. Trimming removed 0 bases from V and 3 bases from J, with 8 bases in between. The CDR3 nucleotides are TGTGCCAGTAGTATAGATCGTCGGTACACTGAAGCTTTCTTT. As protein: CASSIDRRYTEAFF.

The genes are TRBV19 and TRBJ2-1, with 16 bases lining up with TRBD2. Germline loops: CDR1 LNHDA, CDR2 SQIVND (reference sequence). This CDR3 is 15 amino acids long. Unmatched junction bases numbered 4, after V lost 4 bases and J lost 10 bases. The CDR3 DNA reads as TGTGCCAGTAGTACCTCGGGACTAGCGGGGGGGGAGCAGTTCTTC. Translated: CASSTSGLAGGEQFF.

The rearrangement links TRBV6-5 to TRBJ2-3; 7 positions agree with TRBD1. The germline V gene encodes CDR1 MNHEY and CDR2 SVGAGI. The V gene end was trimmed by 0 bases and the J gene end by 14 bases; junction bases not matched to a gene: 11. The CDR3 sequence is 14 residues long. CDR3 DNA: TGTGCCAGCAGTTACTCGAAGCCGACAGGGTTGAGGTATTTT. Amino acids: CASSYSKPTGLRYF.

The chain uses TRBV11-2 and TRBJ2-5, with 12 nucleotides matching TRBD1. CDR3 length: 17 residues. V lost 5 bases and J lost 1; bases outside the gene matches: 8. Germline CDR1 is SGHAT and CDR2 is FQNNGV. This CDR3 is CASSLRDRGLFQETQYF. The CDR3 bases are TGTGCCAGCAGCCTACGGGACAGGGGGCTCTTCCAAGAGACCCAGTACTTC.

DNA for the CDR3: TGTGCCAGCAAACAAACAGGGGGCGCGAGCTATGGCTACACCTTC. It yields the protein CASKQTGGASYGYTF. The V gene is TRBV6-5, the J gene TRBJ1-2; the match to TRBD1 covers 9 bases. The germline V gene encodes CDR1 MNHEY and CDR2 SVGAGI. The CDR3 is made up of 15 amino acids. Trimming took 7 bases from V and 4 from J; bases not matched to a gene: 10.

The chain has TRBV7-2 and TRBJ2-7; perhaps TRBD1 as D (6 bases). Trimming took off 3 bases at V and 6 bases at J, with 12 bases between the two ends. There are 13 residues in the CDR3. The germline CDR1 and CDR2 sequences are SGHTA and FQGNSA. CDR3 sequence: CASSFVGAGEQYF. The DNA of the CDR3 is TGTGCCAGCAGCTTCGTGGGGGCAGGCGAGCAGTACTTC.

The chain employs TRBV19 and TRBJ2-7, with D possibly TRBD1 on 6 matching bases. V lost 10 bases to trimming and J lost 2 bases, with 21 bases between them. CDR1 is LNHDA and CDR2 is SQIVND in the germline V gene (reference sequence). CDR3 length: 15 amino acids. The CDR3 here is CAIVAITGYPYEQYF. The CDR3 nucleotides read TGTGCCATCGTGGCGATAACAGGGTACCCCTACGAGCAGTACTTC.

CDR3 DNA sequence: TGTGCCAGCAGCTTATCGAGCGGGGTCTCTGGTGAGCAGTTCTTC. It encodes CASSLSSGVSGEQFF. The chain is built from TRBV7-9 and TRBJ2-1; 7 nucleotides align to TRBD2. V was pared by 2 bases and J by 9 bases, with 10 bases of the junction left unmatched. Germline CDR1 and CDR2: SEHNR and FQNEAQ (reference sequence). The CDR3 is 15 amino acids.

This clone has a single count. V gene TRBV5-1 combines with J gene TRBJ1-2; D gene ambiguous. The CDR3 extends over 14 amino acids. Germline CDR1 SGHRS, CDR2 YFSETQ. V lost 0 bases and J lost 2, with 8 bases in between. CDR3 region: CASSLGQSNYGYTF. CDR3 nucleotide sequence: TGCGCCAGCAGCTTGGGTCAGTCCAACTATGGCTACACCTTC.

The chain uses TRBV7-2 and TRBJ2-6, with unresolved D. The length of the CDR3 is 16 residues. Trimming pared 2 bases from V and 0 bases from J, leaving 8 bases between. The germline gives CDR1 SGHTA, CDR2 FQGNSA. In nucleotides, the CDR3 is TGTGCCAGCAGCTTAAGTTCGGGCTCTGGGGCCAACGTCCTGACTTTC. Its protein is CASSLSSGSGANVLTF.

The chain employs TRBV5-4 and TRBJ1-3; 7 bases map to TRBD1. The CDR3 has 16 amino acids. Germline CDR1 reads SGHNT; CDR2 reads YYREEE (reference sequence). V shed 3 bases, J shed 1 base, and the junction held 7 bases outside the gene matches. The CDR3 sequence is CASSSGQPGSGNTIYF. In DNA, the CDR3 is TGTGCCAGCAGCTCGGGACAGCCTGGGTCTGGAAACACCATATATTTT.

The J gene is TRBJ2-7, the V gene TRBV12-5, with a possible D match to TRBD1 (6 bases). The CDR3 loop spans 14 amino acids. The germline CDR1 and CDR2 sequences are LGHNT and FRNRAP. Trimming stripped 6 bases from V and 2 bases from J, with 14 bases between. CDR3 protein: CASGRQEITYEQYF. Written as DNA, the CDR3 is TGTGCTAGTGGACGACAGGAAATTACCTACGAGCAGTACTTC.

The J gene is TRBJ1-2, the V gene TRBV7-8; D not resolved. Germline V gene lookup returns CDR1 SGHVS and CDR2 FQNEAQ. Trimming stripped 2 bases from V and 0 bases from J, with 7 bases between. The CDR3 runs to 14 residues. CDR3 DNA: TGTGCCAGCAGCTTAAGTACGGCTAACTATGGCTACACCTTC. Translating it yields CASSLSTANYGYTF.

The CDR3 loop is CASRGPLNNSPLHF. The CDR3 nucleotides are TGCGCCAGCAGGGGGCCCCTTAATAATTCACCCCTCCACTTT. The rearrangement links TRBV10-1 to TRBJ1-6; D is possibly TRBD1 (5 bases). With 6 bases removed from V and 5 bases from J, the gap between germline ends came to 11 bases. This CDR3 spans 14 amino acids. Germline V gives CDR1 WNHNN, CDR2 SYGVQD (reference sequence).

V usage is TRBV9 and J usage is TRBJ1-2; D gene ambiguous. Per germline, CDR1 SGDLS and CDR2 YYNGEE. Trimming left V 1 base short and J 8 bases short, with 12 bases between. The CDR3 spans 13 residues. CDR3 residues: CASSVQEVGGYTF. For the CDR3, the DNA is TGTGCCAGCAGCGTACAGGAGGTGGGGGGCTACACCTTC. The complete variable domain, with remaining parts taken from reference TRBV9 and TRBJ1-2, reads DSGVTQTPKHLITATGQRVTLRCSPRSGDLSVYWYQQSLDQGLQFLIQYYNGEERAKGNILERFSAQQFPDLHSELNLSSLELGDSALYFCASSVQEVGGYTFGSGTRLTVV.

CDR3 amino acids: CASSEEGGAGKNIQYF. The CDR3, as DNA: TGTGCCAGCAGTGAAGAAGGGGGCGCTGGCAAAAACATTCAGTACTTC. This chain joins TRBV2 and TRBJ2-4; 7 nucleotides match TRBD1. Germline V CDR1 and CDR2: SNHLY, FYNNEI. Losses at the gene ends were 1 base for V and 3 bases for J; bases not matched to a gene: 6. The CDR3 runs 16 residues.

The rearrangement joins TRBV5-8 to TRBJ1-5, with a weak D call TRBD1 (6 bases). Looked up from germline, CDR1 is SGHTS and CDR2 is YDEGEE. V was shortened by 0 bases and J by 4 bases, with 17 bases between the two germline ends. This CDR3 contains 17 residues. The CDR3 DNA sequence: TGTGCCAGCAGCTTGGGGACAGCCATCATACCTAATCAGCCCCAGCATTTT. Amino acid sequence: CASSLGTAIIPNQPQHF.

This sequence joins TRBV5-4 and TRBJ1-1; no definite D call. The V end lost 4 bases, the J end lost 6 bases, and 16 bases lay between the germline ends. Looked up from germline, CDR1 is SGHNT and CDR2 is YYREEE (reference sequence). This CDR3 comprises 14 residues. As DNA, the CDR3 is TGTGCCAGCAGCCCCCGTATGCTCGGGGCTGAAGCTTTCTTT. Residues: CASSPRMLGAEAFF.